The clone carrying this T cell receptor (beta chain) was recorded a few times. The antigen remains unidentified. TCRdb reprocessed the 5' RACE reads via MiXCR and lists one record per CDR3 protein. This sample yields about half a million distinct CDR3 sequences, of which approximately 18% are seen a single time; about 12% belongs to the top ten. CDR1 and CDR2 from the germline V gene are SGHVS and FNYEAQ. CDR3 length: 18 residues. J lost 0 bases, V lost 0 bases, and 5 bases had no gene match. The data belong to a study of T-cell memory formation after mild COVID-19. General study findings and limits: Nothing showed for sure that second-wave clones peaking on day 37 were SARS-CoV-2 specific.

This chain joins TRBV7-6 and TRBJ2-7; 13 bases align to TRBD2. The specimen was PBMCs or a T cell subset sorted from them (not recorded which). The source is an adult woman who had mild COVID-19 (a few samples of this study predate the infection). Cell type and time point are not known. DNA for the CDR3: TGTGCCAGCAGCTTAGCCTCTGGGACTAGCGGGATCTCCTACGAGCAGTACTTC. Amino acid sequence: CASSLASGTSGISYEQYF.